The following is a TCR beta chain sequence with its context. The data derive from a study of T cells in Graves' hyperthyroidism and ophthalmopathy. Study-wide background: At initial diagnosis, before any treatment had begun, peripheral blood was obtained.

Individuals with ophthalmopathy presented a Clinical Activity Score of at least 3, a NOSPECS grade of at least 4 and a duration under 3 months. There are 15 residues in the CDR3. V was pared by 0 bases and J by 3 bases, with 9 bases between. Germline V gene data show CDR1 as MNHEY and CDR2 as SMNVEV (reference sequence). Amplification of TCR beta CDR3 regions was performed using RNA transcripts as template. HTBI primers were used for first-round RT-PCR of the TCR CDR3. Each CDR3 protein gets one entry after TCRdb re-called the multiplex PCR reads with MiXCR. Here the sample spans roughly 600,000 distinct CDR3 sequences, more than 12% being singletons.

Sequencing input: blood. This TCR was recovered from a woman aged 45-60 years with Graves' ophthalmopathy. The chain has TRBV27 and TRBJ1-3, with D maybe TRBD1 (6 bases). For the CDR3, the DNA is TGTGCCAGCAGTTTATCGGCCAGGGGTGGAAACACCATATATTTT. The encoded protein is CASSLSARGGNTIYF.